This is a list of T cell receptor beta chains from one sample in a study of shared clonotypes between healthy human individuals. Profiling relied on immunoSEQ multiplex PCR, and the TCRdb table lists in-frame clones only, not all of them. The table has millions of clones, less than 95% seen once. The sequenced material came from naive CD8+ T cells sorted from blood. The origin of the receptors is a man in his late teens or twenties in good health. The CDR3 runs from the conserved cysteine through the conserved F or W. The D gene is left open where the match is weak. Not all rows give a size; the values are once, few, many and, for expanded clones, a class.

D	size	V	J	DNA	CDR3
TRBD2	.	TRBV19	TRBJ2-7	TGTGCCAGTAGTATACTCGCTAGCGGGAGGGCCCTCTGGCCTTACTACGAGCAGTACTTC	CASSILASGRALWPYYEQYF
.	.	TRBV7-9	TRBJ2-5	TGTGCCAGCAGCTTAGAAGGGGAAGAGACCCAGTACTTC	CASSLEGEETQYF
.	.	TRBV5-1	TRBJ1-2	TGCGCCAGCAGCTTGAATACACCACTCTATGGCTACACCTTC	CASSLNTPLYGYTF
.	few	TRBV6-1	TRBJ1-3	TGTGCCAGCAGTGAATGGGGTTCTGGAAACACCATATATTTT	CASSEWGSGNTIYF
.	.	TRBV4-3	TRBJ1-1	TGCGCCAGCAGCCAAGTAGAGGGACAATCCCTGGGAGCTTTCTTT	CASSQVEGQSLGAFF
.	.	TRBV6-1	TRBJ2-1	TGTGCCAGCAGAGGCCTAGGGGGAGGTGAGCAGTTCTTC	CASRGLGGGEQFF
.	.	TRBV5-6	TRBJ2-1	TGTGCCAGCACCTCCCCGGCTGGGCGCTCCTACAATGAGCAGTTCTTC	CASTSPAGRSYNEQFF
TRBD1	.	TRBV9	TRBJ2-2	TGTGCCAGCAGCGTAGCTCGACAGGGGGCGAACACCGGGGAGCTGTTTTTT	CASSVARQGANTGELFF
.	.	TRBV7-9	TRBJ2-1	TGTGCCAGCAGCCCGCAAAATCGCGAGCAGTTCTTC	CASSPQNREQFF
TRBD1	.	TRBV30	TRBJ1-2	TGTGCCTGGGCTCCGGACAGGGGAGCTGGCTACACCTTC	CAWAPDRGAGYTF
.	.	TRBV9	TRBJ2-7	TGTGCCAGCAGCGTAGGTGGTTCCGACTACGAGCAGTACTTC	CASSVGGSDYEQYF
.	.	TRBV6-6	TRBJ2-5	TGTGCCAGCAGTTACACAGGGTACCAAGAGACCCAGTACTTC	CASSYTGYQETQYF
.	.	TRBV9	TRBJ1-2	TGTGCCAGCATTGGGACCCCGAGGTGGTATGGCTACACCTTC	CASIGTPRWYGYTF
TRBD1	.	TRBV7-6	TRBJ2-7	TGTGCCAGCAGCTTAGGGGACAGGGGGTACGAGCAGTACTTC	CASSLGDRGYEQYF
TRBD1	.	TRBV27	TRBJ2-1	TGTGCCAGCAGCTCTCAGGGGGTTCTCTCCTACAATGAGCAGTTCTTC	CASSSQGVLSYNEQFF
.	.	TRBV4-1	TRBJ2-5	TGCGCCAGCAGCCAAGAAGACTCCTCCCAAGAGACCCAGTACTTC	CASSQEDSSQETQYF
TRBD2	.	TRBV7-2	TRBJ2-7	TGTGCCAGCAGCTTAGCTGGCGGACTAGCGGGACGCATCTACGAGCAGTACTTC	CASSLAGGLAGRIYEQYF
TRBD2	.	TRBV27	TRBJ2-1	TGTGCCAGCATTGGGCTAGCGGGAGGGCCGGGGAATGAGCAGTTCTTC	CASIGLAGGPGNEQFF
.	.	TRBV14	TRBJ1-1	TGTGCCAGCAGCCAGGGTTTTCTGGGGGAAGCTTTCTTT	CASSQGFLGEAFF
.	.	TRBV4-2	TRBJ2-7	TGTGCCAGCAGCCAAGAGTGGGCAGGGAGTGGAGGAAGTATCTACGAGCAGTACTTC	CASSQEWAGSGGSIYEQYF
TRBD2	.	TRBV19	TRBJ2-1	TGTGCCAGTAGTACTAGCGGCAATGAGCAGTTCTTC	CASSTSGNEQFF
.	.	TRBV4-1	TRBJ2-1	TGCGCCAGCAGCCAAGGTAGAGGGGCTTCGGACAATGAGCAGTTCTTC	CASSQGRGASDNEQFF
TRBD1	.	TRBV5-1	TRBJ2-3	TGCGCCAGCAGCTGGATGGGACAGCAGTCAGGCACAGATACGCAGTATTTT	CASSWMGQQSGTDTQYF
.	.	TRBV11-1	TRBJ2-7	TGTGCCAGCAGCTTAGCTGGAAATGAGCAGTACTTC	CASSLAGNEQYF
.	.	TRBV5-4	TRBJ2-7	TGTGCCAGCAGCTTGGCTGGGGGTATTGCCTACGAGCAGTACTTC	CASSLAGGIAYEQYF
.	.	TRBV19	TRBJ2-2	TGTGCCAGTAACATCCCATGGGAAAACACCGGGGAGCTGTTTTTT	CASNIPWENTGELFF